This T cell receptor (beta chain) was recovered during a study of blood T cell repertoires in COVID-19. Sequencing was performed with immunoSEQ multiplex PCR; in TCRdb, only in-frame clones are kept and a portion is missing. The repertoire holds roughly 250,000 clones, with more than 75% as singletons. Sequenced material: peripheral blood. This TCR derives from a middle-aged woman who had recovered from COVID-19.

The CDR3 here is CASSPARGGGYTF. The CDR3 DNA sequence: TGCGCCAGCAGCCCCGCCCGGGGGGGTGGCTACACCTTC. The chain joins TRBV4-3 to TRBJ1-2, with D perhaps TRBD1 (5 bases). The CDR3 extends over 13 amino acids. Germline values: CDR1 LGHNA, CDR2 YSLEER. V lost 4 bases, J lost 7 bases, and 13 bases lay in between.